What follows describes a single TCR beta chain. Its antigen is unidentified. Unique molecular identifiers were used in preparing the TCRbeta library. TCRdb processed the PCR reads anew with MiXCR; each CDR3 protein has one entry. The sample includes 450,000 to 550,000 distinct CDR3 sequences, 10% to 12% of them seen just once. This specimen belongs to a study of T-cell reconstitution after alpha-beta-depleted transplantation in children. Study-wide results and limits: T-cell counts and diversity were attributed mostly to newly produced T cells one year after transplant.

Germline V gene sequence: CDR1 SQVTM, CDR2 ANQGSEA. Trimming cost V 5 bases and J 1 base; bases outside gene matches: 11. The CDR3 has 16 amino acids. The specimen was PBMCs, mostly from graft donor cells, collected 180 days after TCRalphabeta/CD19-depleted stem cell transplant. This sequence was found in a female patient aged 2 to 10 who had a stem cell transplant for aplastic anemia, so the T cells may come from the graft donor. The chain links TRBV29-1 to TRBJ2-7, with 10 bases that match TRBD2. CDR3 bases: TGCAGCGTTCGGGGGCTAGCGGGAGCCCCATCCTACGAGCAGTACTTC. Translating gives CSVRGLAGAPSYEQYF.